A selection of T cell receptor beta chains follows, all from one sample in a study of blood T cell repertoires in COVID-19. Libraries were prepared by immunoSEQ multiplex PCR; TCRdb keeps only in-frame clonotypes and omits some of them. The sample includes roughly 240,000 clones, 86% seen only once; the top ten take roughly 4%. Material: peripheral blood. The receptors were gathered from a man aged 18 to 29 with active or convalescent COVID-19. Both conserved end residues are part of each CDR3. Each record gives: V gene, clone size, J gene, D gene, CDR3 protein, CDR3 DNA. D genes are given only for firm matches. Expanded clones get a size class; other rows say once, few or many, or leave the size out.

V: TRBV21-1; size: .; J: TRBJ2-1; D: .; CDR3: CASSKGGKTSGRGNEQFF; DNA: TGTGCCAGCAGCAAAGGGGGGAAAACTAGCGGGAGGGGCAATGAGCAGTTCTTC
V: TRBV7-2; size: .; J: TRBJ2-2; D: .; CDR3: CASSLHPQRTGTGELFF; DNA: TGTGCCAGCAGCTTACACCCACAGCGAACGGGGACCGGGGAGCTGTTTTTT
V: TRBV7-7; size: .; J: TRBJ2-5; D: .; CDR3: CASSIGGTTGETQYF; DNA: TGTGCCAGCAGCATCGGGGGAACTACCGGTGAGACCCAGTACTTC
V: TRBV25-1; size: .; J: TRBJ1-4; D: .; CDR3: CASLADRTNEKLFF; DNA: TGTGCCAGCCTCGCGGATCGCACTAATGAAAAACTGTTTTTT
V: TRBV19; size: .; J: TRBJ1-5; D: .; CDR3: CASSMLGVSNQPQHF; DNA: TGTGCCAGTAGTATGTTAGGGGTTAGCAATCAGCCCCAGCATTTT
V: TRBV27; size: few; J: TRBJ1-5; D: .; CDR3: CASSLGGYSNQPQHF; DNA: TGTGCCAGCAGTTTGGGCGGGTATAGCAATCAGCCCCAGCATTTT
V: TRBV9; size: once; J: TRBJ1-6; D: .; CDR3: CASSVPRLPLHF; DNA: TGTGCCAGCAGCGTCCCCAGGTTACCCCTCCACTTT
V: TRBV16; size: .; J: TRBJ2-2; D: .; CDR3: CASSQVTHTGELFF; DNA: TGTGCCAGCAGCCAAGTTACTCACACCGGGGAGCTGTTTTTT
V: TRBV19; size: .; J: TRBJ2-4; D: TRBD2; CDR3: CASGGATAKNIQYF; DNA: TGTGCTAGCGGGGGGGCTACAGCCAAAAACATTCAGTACTTC
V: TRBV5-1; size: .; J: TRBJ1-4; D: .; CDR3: CASSLEDIPEKLFF; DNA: TGCGCCAGCAGCTTGGAGGACATCCCTGAAAAACTGTTTTTT
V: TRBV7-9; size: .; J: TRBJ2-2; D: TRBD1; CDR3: CASSSQTGFAGELFF; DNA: TGTGCCAGCAGCTCCCAGACAGGGTTCGCCGGGGAGCTGTTTTTT
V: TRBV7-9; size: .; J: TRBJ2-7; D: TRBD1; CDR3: CASSTWDSHQGF; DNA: TGTGCCAGCAGCACATGGGACAGTCATCAGGGCTTC
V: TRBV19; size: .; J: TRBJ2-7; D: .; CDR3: CASSPRRGISYEEQYF; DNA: TGTGCCAGTAGCCCCCGCCGGGGGATCTCCTATGAAGAGCAGTACTTC
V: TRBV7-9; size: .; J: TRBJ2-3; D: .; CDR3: CASSLGGTDTQYF; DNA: TGTGCCAGCAGCTTAGGAGGGACAGATACGCAGTATTTT
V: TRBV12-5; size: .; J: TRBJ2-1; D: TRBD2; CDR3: CASGFTKGREDNEQFF; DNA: TGTGCTAGTGGTTTTACAAAGGGGAGGGAAGACAATGAGCAGTTCTTC
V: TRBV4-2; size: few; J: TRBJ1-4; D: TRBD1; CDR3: CASSQNPGQANEKLFF; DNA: TGTGCCAGCAGCCAAAACCCGGGACAGGCTAATGAAAAACTGTTTTTT
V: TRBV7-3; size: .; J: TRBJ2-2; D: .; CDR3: CASSYGRTGELFF; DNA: TGTGCCAGCAGCTATGGTCGGACCGGGGAGCTGTTTTTT
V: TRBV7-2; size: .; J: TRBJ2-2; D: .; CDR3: CASSLGGNTGELFF; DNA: TGTGCCAGCAGCTTAGGCGGGAACACCGGGGAGCTGTTTTTT
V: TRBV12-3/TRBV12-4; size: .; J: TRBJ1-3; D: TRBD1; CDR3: CASSTGAGNTIYF; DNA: TGTGCCAGCAGCACAGGGGCTGGAAACACCATATATTTT
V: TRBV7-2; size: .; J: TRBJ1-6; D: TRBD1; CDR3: CASSLRQGSGNSPLHF; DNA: TGTGCCAGCAGCCTAAGACAGGGAAGCGGAAATTCACCCCTCCACTTT
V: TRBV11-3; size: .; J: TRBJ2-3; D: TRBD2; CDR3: CASSPTSGTTDTQYF; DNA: TGTGCCAGCAGCCCGACTAGCGGGACCACAGATACGCAGTATTTT
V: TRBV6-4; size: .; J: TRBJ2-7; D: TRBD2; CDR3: CASSDPMLAGVYNEQYF; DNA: TGTGCCAGCAGTGACCCAATGCTAGCGGGGGTTTATAACGAGCAGTACTTC
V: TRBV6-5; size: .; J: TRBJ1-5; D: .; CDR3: CASGREGQPQHF; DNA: TGTGCCAGCGGGAGGGAAGGGCAGCCCCAGCATTTT